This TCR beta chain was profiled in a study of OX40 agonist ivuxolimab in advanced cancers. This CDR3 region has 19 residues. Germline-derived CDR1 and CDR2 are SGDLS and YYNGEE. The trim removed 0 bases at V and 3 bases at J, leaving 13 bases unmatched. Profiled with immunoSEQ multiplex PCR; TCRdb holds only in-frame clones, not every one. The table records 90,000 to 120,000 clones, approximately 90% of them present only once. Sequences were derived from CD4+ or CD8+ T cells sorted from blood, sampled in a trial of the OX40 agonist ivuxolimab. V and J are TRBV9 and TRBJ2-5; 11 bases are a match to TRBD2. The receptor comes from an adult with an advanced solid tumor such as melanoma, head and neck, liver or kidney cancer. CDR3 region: CASSVGTSGSPLLEETQYF. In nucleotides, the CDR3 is TGTGCCAGCAGCGTAGGTACTAGCGGGAGTCCCCTACTTGAAGAGACCCAGTACTTC.